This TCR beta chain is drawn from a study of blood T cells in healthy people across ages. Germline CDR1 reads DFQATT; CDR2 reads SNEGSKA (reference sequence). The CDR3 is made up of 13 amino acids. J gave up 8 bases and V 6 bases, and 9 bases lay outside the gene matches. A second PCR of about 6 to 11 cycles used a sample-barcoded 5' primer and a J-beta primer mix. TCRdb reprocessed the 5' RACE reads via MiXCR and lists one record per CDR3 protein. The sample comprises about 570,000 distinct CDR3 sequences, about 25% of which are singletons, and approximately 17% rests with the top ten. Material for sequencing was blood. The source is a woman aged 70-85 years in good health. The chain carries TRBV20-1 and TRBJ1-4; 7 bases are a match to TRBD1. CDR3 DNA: TGCAGTGCGGTCTGGCAGGGGGAAGAAAAACTGTTTTTT. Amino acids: CSAVWQGEEKLFF.